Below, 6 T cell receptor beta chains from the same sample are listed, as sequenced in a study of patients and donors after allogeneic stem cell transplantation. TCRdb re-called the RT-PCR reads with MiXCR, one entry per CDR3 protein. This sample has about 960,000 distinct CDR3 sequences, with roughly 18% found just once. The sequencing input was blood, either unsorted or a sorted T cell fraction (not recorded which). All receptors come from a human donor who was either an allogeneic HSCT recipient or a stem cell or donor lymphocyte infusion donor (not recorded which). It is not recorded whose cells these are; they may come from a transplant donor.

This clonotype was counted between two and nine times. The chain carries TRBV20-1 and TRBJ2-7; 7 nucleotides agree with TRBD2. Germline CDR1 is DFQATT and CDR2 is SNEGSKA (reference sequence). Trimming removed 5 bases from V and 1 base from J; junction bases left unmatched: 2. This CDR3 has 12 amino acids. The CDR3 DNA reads TGCAGTGCTGGAGCGGGATCCTACGAGCAGTACTTC. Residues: CSAGAGSYEQYF.

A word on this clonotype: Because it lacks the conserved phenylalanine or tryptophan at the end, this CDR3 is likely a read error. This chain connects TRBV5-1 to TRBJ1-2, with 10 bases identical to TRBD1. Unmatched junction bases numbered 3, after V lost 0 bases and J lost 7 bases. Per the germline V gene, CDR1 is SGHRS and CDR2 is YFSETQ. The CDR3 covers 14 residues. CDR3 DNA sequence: TGCGCCAGCAGCTTGGGGACAGGGGGACTTGGCTACACCTAC. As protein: CASSLGTGGLGYTY.

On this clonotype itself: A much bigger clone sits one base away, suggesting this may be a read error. The CDR3 coding sequence is TGTGCCAGCAGCCAAACAGGGTACACTGAAGCTTTCTTT. The encoded protein is CASSQTGYTEAFF. This rearrangement joins TRBV7-9 to TRBJ1-1; the D gene is possibly TRBD1 (6 bases). The germline gives CDR1 SEHNR, CDR2 FQNEAQ (reference sequence). V lost 5 bases, J lost 3 bases, and 10 bases lay in between. The CDR3 covers 13 residues. The full variable domain, in which reference TRBV7-9 and TRBJ1-1 provide the parts outside the CDR3, is DTGVSQNPRHKITKRGQNVTFRCDPISEHNRLYWYRQTLGQGPEFLTYFQNEAQLEKSRLLSDRFSAERPKGSFSTLEIQRTEQGDSAMYLCASSQTGYTEAFFGQGTRLTVV.

This CDR3 is CAISGRGEQFF. As DNA, the CDR3 is TGTGCCATAAGCGGGAGAGGTGAGCAGTTCTTC. The rearrangement joins TRBV10-3 to TRBJ2-1; 8 nucleotides line up with TRBD2. V shed 9 bases and J 9 bases; nucleotides not matched to a gene: 4. The V gene's germline CDR1 is ENHRY and CDR2 SYGVKD. The CDR3 is 11 residues long.

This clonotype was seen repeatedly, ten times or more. The CDR3 bases are TGTGCCAGCAGTTTAAACACTGGGGCCAACGTCCTGACTTTC. It translates to CASSLNTGANVLTF. The genes are TRBV12-3 or TRBV12-4 and TRBJ2-6; unclear D gene. This CDR3 comprises 14 residues. V was pared by 2 bases and J by 2 bases, with 4 bases between.

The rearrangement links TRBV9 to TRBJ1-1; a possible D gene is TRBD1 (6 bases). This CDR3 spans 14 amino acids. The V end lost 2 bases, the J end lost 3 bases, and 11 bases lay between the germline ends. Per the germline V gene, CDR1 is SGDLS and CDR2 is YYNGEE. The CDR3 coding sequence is TGTGCCAGCAGCGTTACAGGGTTTGACACTGAAGCTTTCTTT. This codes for CASSVTGFDTEAFF.